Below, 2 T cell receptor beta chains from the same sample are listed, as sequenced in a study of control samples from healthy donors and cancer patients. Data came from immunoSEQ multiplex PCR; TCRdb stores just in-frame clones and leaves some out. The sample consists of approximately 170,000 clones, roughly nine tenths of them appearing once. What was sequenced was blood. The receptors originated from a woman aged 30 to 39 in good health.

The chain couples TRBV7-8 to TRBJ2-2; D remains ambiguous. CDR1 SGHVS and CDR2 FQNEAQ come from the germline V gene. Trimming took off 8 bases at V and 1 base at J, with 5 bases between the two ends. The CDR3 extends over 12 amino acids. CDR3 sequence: CASRQNTGELFF. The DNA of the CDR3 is TGTGCCAGCCGGCAGAACACCGGGGAGCTGTTTTTT. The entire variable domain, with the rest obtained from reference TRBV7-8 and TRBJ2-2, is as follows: GAGVSQSPRYKVAKRGQDVALRCDPISGHVSLFWYQQALGQGPEFLTYFQNEAQLDKSGLPSDRFFAERPEGSVSTLKIQRTQQEDSAVYLCASRQNTGELFFGEGSRLTVL.

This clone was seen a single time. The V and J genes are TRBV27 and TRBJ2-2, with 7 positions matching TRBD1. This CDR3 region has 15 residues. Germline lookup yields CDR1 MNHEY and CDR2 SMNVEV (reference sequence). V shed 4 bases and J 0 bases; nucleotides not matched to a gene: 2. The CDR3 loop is CASSYGTANTGELFF. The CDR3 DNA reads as TGTGCCAGCAGTTACGGGACAGCGAACACCGGGGAGCTGTTTTTT.